This T cell receptor beta chain was documented in a study of blood T cell repertoires in COVID-19. Study background: From the United States, Italy and Spain came samples of acute and convalescent COVID-19. The cDNA or gDNA used as material had been derived from T cells, B-cell-depleted T cells, or PBMCs.

This CDR3 region has 15 residues. The germline V and J ends were trimmed by 2 bases and 4 bases, with 13 bases remaining between them. The V gene's germline CDR1 is SGDLS and CDR2 YYNGEE. In the original workflow: Reference gene primers were amplified, and this amplification served to estimate nucleated cell counts. Using immunoSEQ multiplex PCR, the repertoire was profiled, and TCRdb retains in-frame clones only, with some absent. V, J and clone size are taken as reported in that table, and D and trimming were inferred from the DNA itself. The sample holds fewer than 60,000 clones, about 85% seen once.

This receptor was obtained from a man aged 60 to 75 with acute or convalescent COVID-19. The genes are TRBV9 and TRBJ2-1, with a weak D call TRBD2 (6 bases). The specimen was peripheral blood. CDR3 in DNA: TGTGCCAGCAGCGTTGGTGGAGGGGCATACAATGAGCAGTTCTTC. Translated: CASSVGGGAYNEQFF.